A single sample gave rise to the 21 T cell receptor beta chains below, sequenced in a study of cytomegalovirus exposure and HLA in healthy donors. A multiplex PCR was run with 60 Vbeta primers and 13 Jbeta primers. Using immunoSEQ multiplex PCR, the repertoire was profiled, and TCRdb retains in-frame clones only, with some absent. Here the sample spans around 190,000 clones, around three quarters being singletons. The sequenced sample was PBMCs. These receptor sequences come from a woman aged 18-29 years in good health and CMV-seronegative.

The V gene is TRBV7-2, the J gene TRBJ2-7; a possible D gene is TRBD2 (5 bases). Germline CDR1 and CDR2: SGHTA and FQGNSA. V was trimmed by 5 bases and J by 2 bases, leaving 16 bases between them. CDR3 length: 15 amino acids. Here the CDR3 reads CASSANSGLTYEQYF. In DNA form, the CDR3 reads TGTGCCAGCAGCGCCAACAGCGGCCTAACCTACGAGCAGTACTTC.

This chain uses TRBV4-1 with TRBJ2-7, with D tentatively TRBD1 (6 bases). The CDR3 has 18 amino acids. Germline loops: CDR1 MGHRA, CDR2 YSYEKL. Trimming pared 0 bases from V and 5 bases from J, leaving 23 bases between. The CDR3 reads CASSQEAGVTSAPHEQYF. CDR3 bases: TGCGCCAGCAGCCAAGAGGCAGGGGTCACGTCCGCTCCCCACGAGCAGTACTTC.

The chain carries TRBV9 and TRBJ2-1; 10 nucleotides agree with TRBD2. The CDR3 consists of 16 residues. The trim removed 0 bases at V and 2 bases at J, leaving 2 bases unmatched. CDR1 and CDR2 from the germline V gene are SGDLS and YYNGEE. CDR3 amino acids: CASSVERGGAYNEQFF. The CDR3 coding sequence is TGTGCCAGCAGCGTAGAGCGGGGGGGCGCCTACAATGAGCAGTTCTTC.

The chain uses TRBV15 and TRBJ2-1; TRBD2 is a possible D gene (5 bases). The CDR3 runs 15 residues. Trimming pared 5 bases from V and 0 bases from J, leaving 11 bases between. Per germline, CDR1 LNHNV and CDR2 YYDKDF (reference sequence). The DNA for the CDR3 is TGTGCCACCAGCCACGACACTAGCTCCTACAATGAGCAGTTCTTC. Translated, it gives CATSHDTSSYNEQFF.

The sample holds one count of this clone. The genes are TRBV6-1 and TRBJ1-5; D is uncertain. V was trimmed by 8 bases and J by 7 bases, leaving 15 bases between them. This CDR3 region has 13 residues. CDR1 and CDR2 (germline): MNHNS, SASEGT. The CDR3 here is CASADAGGQPQHF. The CDR3 bases are TGTGCCAGCGCTGACGCGGGAGGCCAGCCCCAGCATTTT.

This clone was observed a few times. The chain employs TRBV6-6 and TRBJ1-1; unclear D gene. CDR1 and CDR2 (germline): MNHNY, SVGAGI (reference sequence). Trimming removed 8 bases at V and 0 bases at J, with 13 bases between. This CDR3 comprises 14 residues. The CDR3 is CASEDRSLNTEAFF. The CDR3 DNA reads as TGTGCCAGCGAGGATAGGTCCCTGAACACTGAAGCTTTCTTT.

This chain connects TRBV11-2 to TRBJ1-2; D not certain. V dropped 1 base and J dropped 5 bases, with 8 bases sitting between them. CDR3 length: 13 amino acids. The germline V gene encodes CDR1 SGHAT and CDR2 FQNNGV. The CDR3 sequence: CASSLGRDYGYTF. Written as DNA, the CDR3 is TGTGCCAGCAGCTTAGGGAGAGATTATGGCTACACCTTC.

V gene TRBV28 combines with J gene TRBJ2-7; D is unresolved. Per germline, CDR1 MDHEN and CDR2 SYDVKM. Trimming shortened V by 3 bases and J by 6 bases, and 6 bases separated the two germline ends. This CDR3 region has 11 residues. The CDR3, as DNA: TGTGCCAGCAGTTTTTTAGTCGAGCAGTACTTC. Translating it yields CASSFLVEQYF.

V is TRBV27 and J is TRBJ2-1; 9 bases are shared with TRBD2. With 2 bases clipped from V and 0 bases from J, the junction kept 5 bases outside the gene matches. Germline V gives CDR1 MNHEY, CDR2 SMNVEV (reference sequence). The CDR3 loop spans 17 amino acids. The CDR3 nucleotides read TGTGCCAGCAGTTTACCTAGCGGGGCCGTCTCCTACAATGAGCAGTTCTTC. This codes for CASSLPSGAVSYNEQFF.

In its sample, this clone was seen a few times. The V and J genes are TRBV4-3 and TRBJ2-1; D remains ambiguous. The ends were cut back, 1 base at V and 7 bases at J, with 5 bases in the middle. The CDR3 has 12 residues. CDR1 and CDR2 (germline): LGHNA, YSLEER. Here the CDR3 DNA reads TGCGCCAGCAGCCAAGTCGGTAATGAGCAGTTCTTC. It specifies CASSQVGNEQFF.

This chain uses TRBV19 with TRBJ1-6, with TRBD1 matching over 7 bases. The V gene end was trimmed by 8 bases and the J gene end by 7 bases; junction bases not matched to a gene: 5. Germline V CDR1 and CDR2: LNHDA, SQIVND (reference sequence). The CDR3 runs 13 residues. This CDR3 is CASATGVNSPLHF. DNA for the CDR3: TGTGCCAGTGCTACAGGGGTGAATTCACCCCTCCACTTT.

This clone has a handful of counts. The chain employs TRBV6-5 and TRBJ2-7, with D maybe TRBD1 (5 bases). CDR1 and CDR2 from the germline V gene are MNHEY and SVGAGI. V was shortened by 5 bases and J by 2 bases, with 16 bases between the two germline ends. CDR3 length: 15 residues. The CDR3 is CASSPPLQEPYEQYF. The CDR3 DNA sequence: TGTGCCAGCAGTCCCCCCCTACAGGAGCCCTACGAGCAGTACTTC.

The sample holds a few counts of this clone. The chain joins TRBV6-5 to TRBJ1-1; D gene ambiguous. The V gene lost 4 bases and the J gene lost 3 bases, with 9 bases spanning the gap. Germline values: CDR1 MNHEY, CDR2 SVGAGI. This CDR3 spans 13 amino acids. The CDR3 reads CASSFQEDTEAFF. CDR3 nucleotides: TGTGCCAGCAGTTTTCAGGAAGACACTGAAGCTTTCTTT.

The chain combines TRBV9 with TRBJ2-7; TRBD1 matches at 7 bases. V was pared by 3 bases and J by 3 bases, with 3 bases of the junction left unmatched. Germline lookup yields CDR1 SGDLS and CDR2 YYNGEE. The CDR3 contains 13 residues. The CDR3 bases are TGTGCCAGCAGCGCTCGGGACAGCTACGAGCAGTACTTC. Residues: CASSARDSYEQYF.

This clone is a singleton in its sample. The J gene is TRBJ2-1, the V gene TRBV11-2; D may be TRBD2 (5 bases). Germline lookup yields CDR1 SGHAT and CDR2 FQNNGV. V dropped 5 bases and J dropped 4 bases, with 6 bases sitting between them. This CDR3 region has 12 residues. CDR3 DNA: TGTGCCAGCAGCCGGAGGTACAATGAGCAGTTCTTC. It yields the protein CASSRRYNEQFF.

The chain couples TRBV27 to TRBJ2-5, with D unclear. CDR3 size: 13 residues. Germline values: CDR1 MNHEY, CDR2 SMNVEV (reference sequence). V gave up 2 bases and J gave up 7 bases, with 11 bases separating them. The CDR3 bases are TGTGCCAGCAGTTTACTTGAATCGGGGACCCAGTACTTC. Its protein is CASSLLESGTQYF.

V and J are TRBV28 and TRBJ1-1, with a weak D call TRBD1 (5 bases). Germline CDR1 reads MDHEN; CDR2 reads SYDVKM. This CDR3 region has 15 residues. V was clipped by 2 bases and J by 5 bases, with 15 bases between them. CDR3 nucleotide sequence: TGTGCCAGCAGTTTACAGGGTAATGTGGGAACTGAAGCTTTCTTT. It codes for CASSLQGNVGTEAFF.

With regard to this clone: A junction end diverges from the germline sequence, so it may reflect a read error. The V gene is TRBV27, the J gene TRBJ2-7, with TRBD2 identical over 8 bases. Germline CDR1 is MNHEY and CDR2 is SMNVEV (reference sequence). This CDR3 has 14 residues. CDR3 in amino acids: CASSPGLGAYKQYF. The DNA for the CDR3 is TGTGCCAGCAGCCCGGGACTAGGGGCCTACAAGCAGTACTTC.

V is TRBV19 and J is TRBJ1-5; a weak D match, TRBD1 (5 bases). Germline V gives CDR1 LNHDA, CDR2 SQIVND (reference sequence). This CDR3 comprises 15 residues. The ends were cut back, 5 bases at V and 3 bases at J, with 14 bases in the middle. CDR3: CASSYSDSPNQPQHF. The CDR3 DNA is TGTGCCAGTAGTTACTCCGACAGTCCCAATCAGCCCCAGCATTTT.

The chain uses TRBV5-1 and TRBJ2-7, with 11 bases fitting TRBD1. CDR1 and CDR2 (germline): SGHRS, YFSETQ. Trimming cost V 3 bases and J 9 bases; bases outside gene matches: 8. The CDR3 is 14 amino acids. The CDR3 reads CASSSGQGVWWQYF. The CDR3 nucleotides are TGCGCCAGCAGCTCGGGACAGGGGGTTTGGTGGCAGTACTTC.

The V and J genes are TRBV11-1 and TRBJ2-7, with TRBD1 identical over 7 bases. The CDR3 is 12 amino acids. The junction had 4 bases not matched to a gene; V was cut back by 5 bases and J by 6 bases. Per the germline V gene, CDR1 is SGHAT and CDR2 is FQDESV (reference sequence). Here the CDR3 DNA reads TGTGCCAGCAGCACAGACAGGGTCGAGCAGTACTTC. The encoded protein is CASSTDRVEQYF.